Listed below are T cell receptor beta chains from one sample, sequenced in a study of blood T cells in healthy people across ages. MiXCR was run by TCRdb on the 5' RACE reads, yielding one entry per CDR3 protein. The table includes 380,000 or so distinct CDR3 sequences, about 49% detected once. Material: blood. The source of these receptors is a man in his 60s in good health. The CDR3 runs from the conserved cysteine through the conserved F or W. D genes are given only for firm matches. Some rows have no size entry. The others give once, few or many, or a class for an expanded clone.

CASNQGIQETQYF	TGCGCCAGCAACCAGGGGATCCAAGAGACCCAGTACTTC	TRBV5-1	TRBJ2-5	NA	NA
CASSLRPGGRESGANVLTF	TGTGCCAGCAGCTTAAGGCCTGGCGGGCGGGAATCTGGGGCCAACGTCCTGACTTTC	TRBV7-2	TRBJ2-6	NA	NA
CSARDPGHATNEKLFF	TGCAGTGCTAGAGATCCGGGGCACGCAACTAATGAAAAACTGTTTTTT	TRBV20-1	TRBJ1-4	NA	NA
CSVEEGWSSYEQYF	TGCAGCGTTGAAGAAGGATGGAGCTCCTACGAGCAGTACTTC	TRBV29-1	TRBJ2-7	NA	NA
CSAWTGDHSQETQYF	TGCAGCGCCTGGACTGGGGACCATAGCCAAGAGACCCAGTACTTC	TRBV29-1	TRBJ2-5	NA	few
CASSQSQASTDTQYF	TGTGCCAGCAGCCAGTCACAGGCCAGCACAGATACGCAGTATTTT	TRBV3-1	TRBJ2-3	NA	NA
CASSQGDRYWTSGPNEQFF	TGCGCCAGCAGCCAAGGCGATAGGTATTGGACTAGCGGCCCTAATGAGCAGTTCTTC	TRBV4-3	TRBJ2-1	TRBD2	NA
CSALSGGPYEQYF	TGCAGTGCTCTTAGCGGGGGCCCCTACGAGCAGTACTTC	TRBV20-1	TRBJ2-7	TRBD2	few
CASSTGTVTEAFF	TGTGCCAGCAGTACCGGGACAGTCACTGAAGCTTTCTTT	TRBV12-3/TRBV12-4	TRBJ1-1	TRBD1	few
CASSQDTGGADYSYEQYF	TGCGCCAGCAGCCAAGATACAGGGGGCGCCGACTACTCCTACGAGCAGTACTTC	TRBV4-3	TRBJ2-7	TRBD1	NA
CSAPQRGGGNEQFF	TGCAGTGCTCCGCAGCGGGGGGGAGGTAATGAGCAGTTCTTC	TRBV20-1	TRBJ2-1	TRBD2	NA
CASSLSLRGSTEAFF	TGTGCCAGCAGTTTATCGTTACGGGGTTCCACTGAAGCTTTCTTT	TRBV27	TRBJ1-1	NA	few
CASSLAKNRQETQYF	TGTGCCAGCAGCTTAGCGAAGAACCGCCAAGAGACCCAGTACTTC	TRBV7-2	TRBJ2-5	NA	NA
CASSRGSRSYNEQFF	TGTGCCAGCAGCCGGGGGAGCCGTTCCTACAATGAGCAGTTCTTC	TRBV5-6	TRBJ2-1	NA	few
CASSRDRGYGEQYF	TGTGCCAGCAGCCGGGACAGGGGATATGGGGAGCAGTACTTC	TRBV3-1	TRBJ2-7	TRBD1	few
CASSDHGDLTQYF	TGTGCCAGCAGTGATCACGGGGACCTCACGCAGTATTTT	TRBV27	TRBJ2-3	NA	many
CSARDPGNPGNEQFF	TGCAGTGCTAGAGATCCCGGGAACCCAGGGAATGAGCAGTTCTTC	TRBV20-1	TRBJ2-1	NA	NA
CASRALAGASNYGYTF	TGTGCCAGCAGGGCGCTAGCCGGGGCATCTAACTATGGCTACACCTTC	TRBV7-8	TRBJ1-2	NA	NA
CASRGTGNTGELFF	TGTGCCAGCAGAGGGACAGGGAACACCGGGGAGCTGTTTTTT	TRBV7-9	TRBJ2-2	TRBD1	few
CAISGQGANYGYTF	TGTGCCATCAGCGGACAGGGGGCTAACTATGGCTACACCTTC	TRBV10-3	TRBJ1-2	TRBD1	NA
CSARDPTEGNQPQHF	TGCAGTGCTAGAGATCCCACCGAGGGCAATCAGCCCCAGCATTTT	TRBV20-1	TRBJ1-5	NA	NA
CASSYSSGRPSYEQYF	TGTGCCAGCAGTTACTCCTCGGGGAGGCCTTCCTACGAGCAGTACTTC	TRBV6-6	TRBJ2-7	NA	NA
CASSLRRGDSYNEQFF	TGTGCCAGCAGCTTAAGGCGGGGAGACTCCTACAATGAGCAGTTCTTC	TRBV7-3	TRBJ2-1	NA	many
CASNPSGGGTDTQYF	TGCGCCAGCAATCCAAGCGGGGGGGGCACAGATACGCAGTATTTT	TRBV5-1	TRBJ2-3	TRBD2	NA
CSVEVDTGLYGYTF	TGCAGCGTTGAAGTTGACACGGGGCTCTATGGCTACACCTTC	TRBV29-1	TRBJ1-2	NA	many
CASSLYLGTGPYEQYF	TGTGCCAGCAGCTTGTATCTGGGGACAGGGCCCTACGAGCAGTACTTC	TRBV13	TRBJ2-7	TRBD1	many
CASSSSWTGRDGYTF	TGTGCCAGCAGTTCGAGTTGGACAGGGCGGGACGGCTACACCTTC	TRBV27	TRBJ1-2	TRBD1	few
CASSQESGFMLTDTQYF	TGCGCCAGCAGCCAAGAATCCGGGTTTATGTTGACAGATACGCAGTATTTT	TRBV4-1	TRBJ2-3	NA	NA
CASSRNPTAGGDGYTF	TGTGCCAGCAGCCGCAACCCGACAGCGGGCGGGGATGGCTACACCTTC	TRBV3-1	TRBJ1-2	NA	NA
CASTGTSGANVLTF	TGTGCCAGCACGGGAACCTCTGGGGCCAACGTCCTGACTTTC	TRBV25-1	TRBJ2-6	NA	NA
CASSLVVMNTEAFF	TGTGCCAGCAGCTTAGTGGTTATGAACACTGAAGCTTTCTTT	TRBV7-2	TRBJ1-1	NA	NA
CASSMAGGQHNEQFF	TGTGCCAGCAGCATGGCGGGGGGACAGCACAATGAGCAGTTCTTC	TRBV7-2	TRBJ2-1	NA	once
CASSQDQRSPLHF	TGTGCCAGCAGCCAAGACCAGAGGTCACCCCTCCACTTT	TRBV3-1	TRBJ1-6	NA	NA
CASSLKGMSSYNEQFF	TGTGCCAGCAGTTTAAAGGGGATGAGCTCCTACAATGAGCAGTTCTTC	TRBV28	TRBJ2-1	NA	few
CASSPQGAGAYNEQFF	TGTGCCAGCAGCCCCCAGGGGGCGGGAGCCTACAATGAGCAGTTCTTC	TRBV6-5	TRBJ2-1	NA	NA
CASRGRGAGTQYF	TGTGCCAGCCGTGGGAGGGGGGCAGGTACGCAGTATTTT	TRBV7-8	TRBJ2-3	NA	few
CASRGQGTYEQYF	TGTGCCAGCAGGGGACAGGGAACCTACGAGCAGTACTTC	TRBV12-3/TRBV12-4	TRBJ2-7	TRBD1	NA
CASSPNGHNNYGYTF	TGTGCCAGCAGTCCCAATGGACATAATAACTATGGCTACACCTTC	TRBV2	TRBJ1-2	NA	few
CASSPGQGASYGYTF	TGTGCCAGCTCACCGGGACAGGGGGCTTCCTATGGCTACACCTTC	TRBV18	TRBJ1-2	TRBD1	NA
CAWRAPGSYEQYF	TGTGCCTGGAGGGCCCCCGGCAGTTACGAGCAGTACTTC	TRBV30	TRBJ2-7	NA	NA
CASSAEASPRDTQYF	TGTGCCAGCAGCGCCGAGGCTAGCCCCCGGGATACGCAGTATTTT	TRBV9	TRBJ2-3	NA	few
CASSLEAPGSYNEQFF	TGTGCCAGCAGCTTGGAGGCCCCTGGCTCCTACAATGAGCAGTTCTTC	TRBV11-2	TRBJ2-1	NA	NA
CSVDTGREEKLFF	TGCAGCGTTGATACAGGGAGGGAGGAAAAACTGTTTTTT	TRBV29-1	TRBJ1-4	NA	NA
CASSQEGRETQYF	TGTGCCAGCAGCCAAGAGGGCCGGGAGACCCAGTACTTC	TRBV4-2	TRBJ2-5	NA	NA
CASGWVGGSSGANVLTF	TGTGCCAGCGGCTGGGTTGGTGGGAGCTCTGGGGCCAACGTCCTGACTTTC	TRBV5-5	TRBJ2-6	NA	NA
CASSLGASGGPGHTQYF	TGTGCCAGCAGCTTAGGGGCTAGCGGGGGCCCCGGGCATACGCAGTATTTT	TRBV7-2	TRBJ2-3	TRBD2	NA
CASRETRTVGDTQYF	TGTGCCAGCAGGGAGACACGGACTGTAGGAGATACGCAGTATTTT	TRBV2	TRBJ2-3	NA	few